The 14 T cell receptor beta chains listed next were all sequenced from one sample in a study of blood T cell repertoires in COVID-19. Method: immunoSEQ multiplex PCR; TCRdb's copy keeps in-frame clones and lacks some. Of about 120,000 clones in the sample, about 87% were seen once. The sample was peripheral blood. The source of these receptors is a woman aged 65 to 85 with acute or convalescent COVID-19.

The chain carries TRBV4-2 and TRBJ1-2, with a weak D call TRBD1 (5 bases). Trimming stripped 0 bases from V and 2 bases from J, with 7 bases between. The CDR3 is made up of 14 amino acids. Germline loops: CDR1 LGHNA, CDR2 YNFKEQ. The DNA for the CDR3 is TGTGCCAGCAGCCAAGATTCAGGGAACTATGGCTACACCTTC. Translation: CASSQDSGNYGYTF.

The chain recombines TRBV5-1 with TRBJ2-1, with D tentatively TRBD1 (6 bases). Germline V gives CDR1 SGHRS, CDR2 YFSETQ. V was shortened by 5 bases and J by 10 bases, with 16 bases between the two germline ends. The CDR3 has 13 amino acids. The CDR3 loop reads CASRAGELGEQFF. The CDR3 nucleotides read TGCGCCAGCAGGGCAGGGGAACTCGGGGAGCAGTTCTTC.

This clone has just one count. V usage is TRBV24-1 and J usage is TRBJ2-4, with D possibly TRBD2 on 5 matching bases. This CDR3 is built from 16 residues. V lost 4 bases to trimming and J lost 2 bases, with 14 bases between them. Germline-derived CDR1 and CDR2 are KGHDR and SFDVKD. DNA of the CDR3: TGTGCCACCAGTGACTCACGGACGGGGACCAAAAACATTCAGTACTTC. It yields the protein CATSDSRTGTKNIQYF.

This chain uses TRBV2 with TRBJ1-5; D may be TRBD1 (6 bases). Germline assignment: CDR1 SNHLY and CDR2 FYNNEI. The CDR3 extends over 14 amino acids. Trimming removed 7 bases from V and 0 bases from J, with 10 bases in between. CDR3 DNA sequence: TGTGCCAGCACGGGACACTTTAGCAATCAGCCCCAGCATTTT. Encoded protein: CASTGHFSNQPQHF. The full variable domain, with the rest looked up from reference TRBV2 and TRBJ1-5, is EPEVTQTPSHQVTQMGQEVILRCVPISNHLYFYWYRQILGQKVEFLVSFYNNEISEKSEIFDDQFSVERPDGSNFTLKIRSTKLEDSAMYFCASTGHFSNQPQHFGDGTRLSIL.

Here the CDR3 DNA reads TGTGCCAGTGGCCCGGGACAGGGGTACAAACTGTTTTTT. Translation: CASGPGQGYKLFF. The rearrangement links TRBV28 to TRBJ1-4; 10 bases match TRBD1. This CDR3 is built from 13 residues. The germline gives CDR1 MDHEN, CDR2 SYDVKM. The J segment lost 11 bases and the V segment lost 9 bases, leaving 9 bases of the junction unmatched. Full variable domain (remainder filled in from reference TRBV28 and TRBJ1-4): DVKVTQSSRYLVKRTGEKVFLECVQDMDHENMFWYRQDPGLGLRLIYFSYDVKMKEKGDIPEGYSVSREKKERFSLILESASTNQTSMYLCASGPGQGYKLFFGSGTQLSVL.

The rearrangement joins TRBV19 to TRBJ2-5; 7 bases align to TRBD2. With 10 bases clipped from V and 4 bases from J, the junction kept 9 bases outside the gene matches. Germline V CDR1 and CDR2: LNHDA, SQIVND (reference sequence). The CDR3 has 13 amino acids. CDR3 bases: TGTGCCACCCGAGGGGACTACCGAGAGACCCAGTACTTC. Translating gives CATRGDYRETQYF.

The CDR3: CASSQAFQEATNNYGYTF. DNA for the CDR3: TGCGCCAGCAGCCAAGCGTTTCAAGAGGCCACTAATAACTATGGCTACACCTTC. The rearrangement uses TRBV4-1 and TRBJ1-2; D call uncertain. The CDR3 length is 18 residues. V was shortened by 1 base and J by 1 base, with 19 bases between the two germline ends. The germline V gene encodes CDR1 MGHRA and CDR2 YSYEKL.

V is TRBV10-3 and J is TRBJ1-3; D ambiguous. V was clipped by 6 bases and J by 4 bases, with 13 bases between them. The CDR3 contains 14 residues. Germline V CDR1 and CDR2: ENHRY, SYGVKD. In nucleotides, the CDR3 is TGTGCCATCAGCCCCGGCGGGTCGGGAAACACCATATATTTT. Encoded protein: CAISPGGSGNTIYF.

The chain couples TRBV2 to TRBJ1-2; D gene uncertain. Trimming stripped 10 bases from V and 6 bases from J, with 21 bases between. This CDR3 contains 14 residues. Germline-derived CDR1 and CDR2 are SNHLY and FYNNEI. The CDR3 coding sequence is TGTGCCACCCGGGAACTTGCGGAGTCGGATGGCTACACCTTC. Translated: CATRELAESDGYTF. The variable domain in full, with the rest retrieved from reference TRBV2 and TRBJ1-2, is EPEVTQTPSHQVTQMGQEVILRCVPISNHLYFYWYRQILGQKVEFLVSFYNNEISEKSEIFDDQFSVERPDGSNFTLKIRSTKLEDSAMYFCATRELAESDGYTFGSGTRLTVV.

This clone was seen a handful of times. The CDR3 DNA sequence: TGTGCCAGCAGTTACGTCTCGACAGGGCAGGGCAATCAGCCCCAGCATTTT. Protein: CASSYVSTGQGNQPQHF. This rearrangement joins TRBV28 to TRBJ1-5, with 7 bases aligning to TRBD1. The germline V gene encodes CDR1 MDHEN and CDR2 SYDVKM. The CDR3 is 17 residues long. Trimming cost V 4 bases and J 2 bases; bases outside gene matches: 11.

This chain joins TRBV4-2 and TRBJ2-6; D call uncertain. The CDR3 spans 17 residues. Trimming stripped 0 bases from V and 1 base from J, with 10 bases between. Germline CDR1 reads LGHNA; CDR2 reads YNFKEQ. As DNA, the CDR3 is TGTGCCAGCAGCCAAGACCCCCCGCGTTCTGGGGCCAACGTCCTGACTTTC. This gives the protein CASSQDPPRSGANVLTF.

This clone was counted only a few times. V usage is TRBV6-5 and J usage is TRBJ1-2; possibly TRBD1 for D (5 bases). The V gene lost 0 bases and the J gene lost 2 bases, with 10 bases spanning the gap. The CDR3 runs 15 residues. The germline V gene encodes CDR1 MNHEY and CDR2 SVGAGI. The chain's CDR3 is CASSYSAGLNYGYTF. CDR3 in DNA: TGTGCCAGCAGTTACTCGGCAGGGTTGAACTATGGCTACACCTTC.

V is TRBV7-2 and J is TRBJ1-4; 7 bases are shared with TRBD1. The CDR3 is made up of 13 amino acids. Germline V gene sequence: CDR1 SGHTA, CDR2 FQGNSA. Trimming at V came to 5 bases and at J to 12 bases, leaving 9 bases not matched to a gene. For the CDR3, the DNA is TGTGCCAGCAGCCAACACAGGGGAGTTGAACTGTTTTTT. It is translated as CASSQHRGVELFF.

This chain uses TRBV6-5 with TRBJ1-2, with D possibly being TRBD1 (5 bases). Per the germline V gene, CDR1 is MNHEY and CDR2 is SVGAGI. Between the trimmed V and J ends, which lost 2 bases and 6 bases, there was a span of 16 bases. The CDR3 is 15 amino acids. The CDR3, as DNA: TGTGCCAGCAGTTACCAGGCAGGGTCGACGGATGGCTACACCTTC. Residues: CASSYQAGSTDGYTF.